This entry lists 16 T cell receptor beta chains sequenced from one sample in a study of blood T cell repertoires in COVID-19. Sequencing used immunoSEQ multiplex PCR; TCRdb keeps in-frame clones, though not all of them. In the table there are about 200,000 clones, roughly 94% of which are singletons. Sequenced sample: peripheral blood. The receptor source for this set is a man younger than 40 with COVID-19, enrolled during active disease.

J is TRBJ2-1 and V is TRBV6-5; 10 bases align to TRBD2. The V segment lost 4 bases and the J segment 7 bases; nucleotides outside the gene matches: 7. Per the germline V gene, CDR1 is MNHEY and CDR2 is SVGAGI. The CDR3 length is 15 residues. The CDR3 loop reads CASSSGTSAQNEQFF. The CDR3 DNA reads TGTGCCAGCAGTTCCGGGACTAGCGCGCAAAATGAGCAGTTCTTC.

This rearrangement joins TRBV13 to TRBJ2-1; the match to TRBD2 covers 7 bases. Germline lookup yields CDR1 PRHDT and CDR2 FYEKMQ (reference sequence). The CDR3 spans 12 residues. Germline trimming cut 4 bases from V and 6 bases from J; bases unmatched to any gene: 0. The CDR3: CASSSSGNEQFF. In DNA form, the CDR3 reads TGTGCCAGCAGCTCTAGCGGCAATGAGCAGTTCTTC.

Only one count was recorded for this clone. This CDR3 reads CASSVTGDGYTF. The CDR3 bases are TGTGCCAGCAGTGTGACAGGGGATGGCTACACCTTC. This chain links TRBV6-6 with TRBJ1-2, with 8 bases aligning to TRBD1. This CDR3 has 12 amino acids. Losses at the gene ends were 5 bases for V and 6 bases for J; bases not matched to a gene: 2. Germline CDR1 reads MNHNY; CDR2 reads SVGAGI (reference sequence).

V usage is TRBV29-1 and J usage is TRBJ1-1; TRBD1 matches 8 bases. CDR1 SQVTM and CDR2 ANQGSEA come from the germline V gene. The CDR3 runs 13 residues. V gave up 4 bases and J gave up 6 bases; unmatched junction bases: 7. The CDR3 loop reads CSVANRGSAEAFF. Here the CDR3 DNA reads TGCAGCGTTGCTAACAGGGGGTCGGCTGAAGCTTTCTTT.

The J gene is TRBJ2-7, the V gene TRBV11-2; TRBD2 matches at 12 bases. Per germline, CDR1 SGHAT and CDR2 FQNNGV. J was trimmed by 5 bases and V by 4 bases; bases with no gene match: 3. This CDR3 spans 14 amino acids. The CDR3 protein is CASSSSGGGDEQYF. CDR3 DNA: TGTGCCAGCAGCTCTAGCGGGGGGGGCGACGAGCAGTACTTC.

The CDR3 nucleotides are TGTGCCAGCAGCTTAGCGTCAGGCATCGGAGAGACCCAGTACTTC. The encoded protein is CASSLASGIGETQYF. The chain links TRBV11-1 to TRBJ2-5; no reliable D call. CDR3 size: 15 residues. The germline gives CDR1 SGHAT, CDR2 FQDESV (reference sequence). Between the trimmed V and J ends, which lost 0 bases and 4 bases, there was a span of 12 bases.

This clone was seen more than once but under ten times. The chain joins TRBV2 to TRBJ1-2; 8 bases line up with TRBD1. There are 12 residues in the CDR3. The germline CDR1 and CDR2 sequences are SNHLY and FYNNEI. Unmatched junction bases numbered 4, after V lost 6 bases and J lost 7 bases. CDR3 amino acids: CASSDRGSGYTF. The DNA for the CDR3 is TGTGCCAGCAGCGACAGGGGAAGTGGCTACACCTTC. The whole variable domain, filled in from reference TRBV2 and TRBJ1-2, reads EPEVTQTPSHQVTQMGQEVILRCVPISNHLYFYWYRQILGQKVEFLVSFYNNEISEKSEIFDDQFSVERPDGSNFTLKIRSTKLEDSAMYFCASSDRGSGYTFGSGTRLTVV.

The V and J genes are TRBV3-1 (or the pseudogene TRBV3-2) and TRBJ1-4; weak D call: TRBD1 (5 bases). The germline V and J ends were trimmed by 0 bases and 4 bases, with 12 bases remaining between them. Germline assignment: CDR1 LGHDT and CDR2 YNNKEL (reference sequence). The CDR3 is 16 residues long. CDR3 DNA sequence: TGTGCCAGCAGCCAAGATCCGACAGCAAGTAATGAAAAACTGTTTTTT. Its protein is CASSQDPTASNEKLFF.

The rearrangement links TRBV6-1 to TRBJ1-5; no reliable D call. CDR1 and CDR2 (germline): MNHNS, SASEGT. This CDR3 has 16 amino acids. Trimming removed 2 bases from V and 4 bases from J, with 15 bases in between. CDR3 protein: CASSEFEGLANQPQHF. For the CDR3, the DNA is TGTGCCAGCAGTGAATTTGAAGGATTAGCAAATCAGCCCCAGCATTTT.

This rearrangement joins TRBV11-2 to TRBJ1-1; a possible D gene is TRBD1 (6 bases). CDR3 length: 15 residues. V was shortened by 1 base and J by 1 base, with 10 bases between the two germline ends. Germline V gene data show CDR1 as SGHAT and CDR2 as FQNNGV. The CDR3 spells CASSLVDRWNTEAFF. Here the CDR3 DNA reads TGTGCCAGCAGCTTAGTCGACAGGTGGAACACTGAAGCTTTCTTT.

This clone was observed a single time. The rearrangement links TRBV19 to TRBJ1-2; D uncertain. The V end lost 5 bases, the J end lost 0 bases, and 10 bases lay between the germline ends. Germline-derived CDR1 and CDR2 are LNHDA and SQIVND (reference sequence). CDR3 length: 14 residues. The CDR3 region is CASSPTGANYGYTF. CDR3 DNA sequence: TGTGCCAGTAGTCCCACGGGAGCTAACTATGGCTACACCTTC.

V gene TRBV6-1 combines with J gene TRBJ2-7; 11 nucleotides line up with TRBD2. The V gene end was trimmed by 1 base and the J gene end by 2 bases; junction bases not matched to a gene: 4. The germline V gene encodes CDR1 MNHNS and CDR2 SASEGT. The CDR3 is made up of 16 amino acids. The CDR3 DNA follows: TGTGCCAGCAGTGAAGTAGCTAGCGGGGGGACCTACGAGCAGTACTTC. Translation gives CASSEVASGGTYEQYF.

The gene calls are TRBV3-1 (or the pseudogene TRBV3-2) and TRBJ1-1; D gene ambiguous. Per the germline V gene, CDR1 is LGHDT and CDR2 is YNNKEL (reference sequence). Trimming cost V 2 bases and J 5 bases, with 6 bases left between them. This CDR3 comprises 12 residues. CDR3 DNA sequence: TGTGCCAGCAGCCAACGGGAGACTGAAGCTTTCTTT. This translates into CASSQRETEAFF.

The rearrangement joins TRBV14 to TRBJ1-1; D is uncertain. Trimming shortened V by 1 base and J by 6 bases, and 12 bases separated the two germline ends. This CDR3 contains 14 residues. The germline V gene has CDR1 SGHDN and CDR2 FVKESK. Here the CDR3 DNA reads TGTGCCAGCAGCCAAGGTGTAGCTCGACCTGAAGCTTTCTTT. Encoded protein: CASSQGVARPEAFF.

There are a few counts of this clone. The chain joins TRBV6-5 to TRBJ1-3; D gene unclear. This CDR3 comprises 13 residues. Trimming shortened V by 6 bases and J by 8 bases, and 14 bases separated the two germline ends. CDR1 is MNHEY, CDR2 SVGAGI, per germline. The CDR3 protein is CASSKNRLDTIYF. The CDR3 nucleotides are TGTGCCAGCAGCAAGAACCGACTGGACACCATATATTTT.

The chain has TRBV19 and TRBJ2-6; 8 bases align to TRBD1. The CDR3 extends over 17 amino acids. V was clipped by 3 bases and J by 0 bases; unmatched bases: 4. The germline V gene has CDR1 LNHDA and CDR2 SQIVND (reference sequence). CDR3 region: CASSIGDRNSGANVLTF. Written as DNA, the CDR3 is TGTGCCAGTAGTATTGGGGACAGGAACTCTGGGGCCAACGTCCTGACTTTC.